The 17 T cell receptor beta chains below were found in one sample sequenced in a study of blood T cell repertoires in COVID-19. Produced via immunoSEQ multiplex PCR; TCRdb's table is partial and in-frame only. Of about 200,000 clones listed, about four fifths are singletons. Sequencing was carried out using peripheral blood. These receptors came from a woman older than 75 with acute or convalescent COVID-19.

V and J are TRBV4-2 and TRBJ1-2, with D maybe TRBD1 (5 bases). The CDR3 length is 16 residues. V was trimmed by 0 bases and J by 3 bases, leaving 14 bases between them. Germline CDR1 LGHNA, CDR2 YNFKEQ. The CDR3 sequence is CASSQDRRGGDYGYTF. The CDR3 DNA follows: TGTGCCAGCAGCCAAGATCGGAGAGGAGGGGACTATGGCTACACCTTC.

In its sample, this clone was seen a few times. The rearrangement joins TRBV18 to TRBJ1-1; TRBD1 matches at 7 bases. Germline CDR1 reads KGHSH; CDR2 reads LQKENI. This CDR3 is 15 amino acids long. V lost 5 bases, J lost 0 bases, and 6 bases stayed unmatched. This chain's CDR3 is CASSDSGTVNTEAFF. As DNA, the CDR3 is TGTGCCAGCTCAGACTCGGGGACAGTGAACACTGAAGCTTTCTTT.

A remark on this clone: Other DNA sequences in this specimen translate into the identical CDR3. This rearrangement joins TRBV30 to TRBJ1-1; a weak D match, TRBD1 (5 bases). This CDR3 is built from 13 residues. With 0 bases removed from V and 4 bases from J, the gap between germline ends came to 9 bases. Germline CDR1 is GTSNPN and CDR2 is SVGIG (reference sequence). The CDR3 spells CAWSVGEGTEAFF. The CDR3 DNA reads as TGTGCCTGGAGTGTAGGGGAGGGCACTGAAGCTTTCTTT. Looking up the rest from reference TRBV30 and TRBJ1-1 gives the full variable domain: SQTIHQWPATLVQPVGSPLSLECTVEGTSNPNLYWYRQAAGRGLQLLFYSVGIGQISSEVPQNLSASRPQDRQFILSSKKLLLSDSGFYLCAWSVGEGTEAFFGQGTRLTVV.

The sample holds many counts of this clone. The CDR3 nucleotides are TGCGCCAGCAGCCAAGAAAGACAGGGGGACAATCAGCCCCAGCATTTT. This sequence encodes CASSQERQGDNQPQHF. The chain is built from TRBV4-3 and TRBJ1-5; 9 bases line up with TRBD1. The CDR3 length is 16 residues. Germline trimming cut 0 bases from V and 3 bases from J; bases unmatched to any gene: 3. Germline assignment: CDR1 LGHNA and CDR2 YSLEER.

This sequence joins TRBV6-1 and TRBJ2-7, with D uncertain. The CDR3 runs 15 residues. Germline V gene lookup returns CDR1 MNHNS and CDR2 SASEGT. Trimming removed 1 base from V and 0 bases from J, with 10 bases in between. The CDR3 region has the DNA TGTGCCAGCAGTGAAGGCACGGTCCTCTCCTACGAGCAGTACTTC. It encodes CASSEGTVLSYEQYF.

The chain joins TRBV7-2 to TRBJ2-1; TRBD1 aligns across 10 bases. This CDR3 spans 15 amino acids. In germline, CDR1 is SGHTA, CDR2 FQGNSA. V trimming: 0 bases; J trimming: 8 bases; junction bases outside the gene matches: 4. The CDR3 coding sequence is TGTGCCAGCAGCTTAGCGGGACAGGGGCTAGATGAGCAGTTCTTC. It codes for CASSLAGQGLDEQFF.

V is TRBV5-4 and J is TRBJ2-7; TRBD1 might be the D (6 bases). CDR1 is SGHNT and CDR2 is YYREEE in the germline V gene (reference sequence). This CDR3 spans 16 amino acids. The V end lost 4 bases, the J end lost 1 base, and 18 bases lay between the germline ends. The CDR3 is CASSNPGQGNSYEQYF. CDR3 bases: TGTGCCAGCAGCAACCCGGGACAAGGGAATTCCTACGAGCAGTACTTC.

V gene TRBV5-4 combines with J gene TRBJ2-3, with 9 bases matching TRBD2. This CDR3 contains 15 residues. CDR1 SGHNT and CDR2 YYREEE come from the germline V gene (reference sequence). V dropped 4 bases and J dropped 4; count of bases not matched to a gene: 7. The CDR3 region is CASSLGGGASDTQYF. The CDR3 nucleotides are TGTGCCAGCAGCCTAGGCGGGGGGGCGTCAGATACGCAGTATTTT.

This rearrangement joins TRBV6-5 to TRBJ1-5; 7 nucleotides line up with TRBD1. Germline CDR1 reads MNHEY; CDR2 reads SVGAGI. The CDR3 runs 13 residues. J gave up 6 bases and V 2 bases, and 1 base lay outside the gene matches. The CDR3 is CASSYAGGQPQHF. DNA for the CDR3: TGTGCCAGCAGTTACGCAGGGGGTCAGCCCCAGCATTTT.

V is TRBV6-2 or TRBV6-3 and J is TRBJ1-1, with 8 bases aligning to TRBD1. J was trimmed by 0 bases and V by 2 bases; bases with no gene match: 8. Germline V gives CDR1 MNHEY, CDR2 SVGEGT. The CDR3 extends over 17 amino acids. CDR3 in amino acids: CASSYILGQGLNTEAFF. In DNA, the CDR3 is TGTGCCAGCAGTTACATTCTAGGACAGGGATTGAACACTGAAGCTTTCTTT.

The chain carries TRBV20-1 and TRBJ2-1, with D perhaps matching TRBD2 (5 bases). CDR3 length: 14 amino acids. The V gene lost 3 bases and the J gene lost 5 bases, with 14 bases spanning the gap. Germline V gene sequence: CDR1 DFQATT, CDR2 SNEGSKA (reference sequence). CDR3 coding DNA: TGCAGTGCTAGTCGCCCTAGCCGAAACAATGAGCAGTTCTTC. This codes for CSASRPSRNNEQFF.

The chain has TRBV5-4 and TRBJ1-6; D gene ambiguous. CDR1 is SGHNT and CDR2 is YYREEE in the germline V gene (reference sequence). The CDR3 consists of 14 residues. V shed 2 bases and J shed 0 bases, with 3 bases lying between them. The CDR3 sequence: CASSFSSYNSPLHF. For the CDR3, the DNA is TGTGCCAGCAGCTTTAGCTCCTATAATTCACCCCTCCACTTT.

The chain carries TRBV24-1 and TRBJ2-7, with 7 nucleotides matching TRBD1. The CDR3 extends over 13 amino acids. Unmatched junction bases numbered 5, after V lost 9 bases and J lost 1 base. Germline V CDR1 and CDR2: KGHDR, SFDVKD. CDR3 residues: CATAGGQSYEQYF. The CDR3, as DNA: TGTGCCACCGCTGGGGGACAGTCCTACGAGCAGTACTTC.

This clone showed up just a few times. Within the sample, other DNA sequences also encode this same CDR3. The V and J genes are TRBV5-1 and TRBJ1-4; possible D gene TRBD1, 6 bases. The V end lost 4 bases, the J end lost 4 bases, and 14 bases lay between the germline ends. CDR3 length: 15 residues. Germline V gene lookup returns CDR1 SGHRS and CDR2 YFSETQ. CDR3 DNA: TGCGCCAGCAGCCCTCAGACAGGAAGTAATGAAAAACTGTTTTTT. This translates into CASSPQTGSNEKLFF.

This CDR3 is CASSPDRNYGYTF. The CDR3 DNA follows: TGTGCCAGCAGCCCGGACAGGAACTATGGCTACACCTTC. The chain combines TRBV7-3 with TRBJ1-2; 7 positions agree with TRBD1. Unmatched junction bases numbered 2, after V lost 5 bases and J lost 2 bases. The CDR3 runs 13 residues. Germline V gene lookup returns CDR1 SGHTA and CDR2 FQGTGA. The full variable domain, in which reference TRBV7-3 and TRBJ1-2 provide the parts outside the CDR3, is GAGVSQTPSNKVTEKGKYVELRCDPISGHTALYWYRQSLGQGPEFLIYFQGTGAADDSGLPNDRFFAVRPEGSVSTLKIQRTERGDSAVYLCASSPDRNYGYTFGSGTRLTVV.

The chain recombines TRBV7-2 with TRBJ1-2; D call uncertain. The CDR3 length is 13 residues. Germline CDR1 and CDR2: SGHTA and FQGNSA. The V end lost 3 bases, the J end lost 7 bases, and 12 bases lay between the germline ends. DNA of the CDR3: TGTGCCAGCAGCTTTTCGGGGTACCCTGGCTACACCTTC. Amino acid sequence: CASSFSGYPGYTF.

This clone was seen a handful of times. V and J are TRBV7-9 and TRBJ2-2; a weak D match, TRBD2 (5 bases). Per germline, CDR1 SEHNR and CDR2 FQNEAQ (reference sequence). V was pared by 5 bases and J by 0 bases, with 16 bases between. The CDR3 runs 17 residues. In DNA, the CDR3 is TGTGCCAGCAGCGCGCCGCCAGGAGGTGCGAACACCGGGGAGCTGTTTTTT. Amino acid sequence: CASSAPPGGANTGELFF. Full variable domain (rest looked up from reference TRBV7-9 and TRBJ2-2): DTGVSQNPRHKITKRGQNVTFRCDPISEHNRLYWYRQTLGQGPEFLTYFQNEAQLEKSRLLSDRFSAERPKGSFSTLEIQRTEQGDSAMYLCASSAPPGGANTGELFFGEGSRLTVL.